This is a list of T cell receptor beta chains from one sample in a study of blood T cells in healthy people across ages. TCRdb used MiXCR to reprocess the 5' RACE reads, holding one entry per CDR3 protein. The repertoire holds roughly 730,000 distinct CDR3 sequences, with roughly 50% as singletons. Sequences were obtained from blood. Receptors originate from a man aged 35-49 years in good health. CDR3s include the opening cysteine and the closing phenylalanine or tryptophan. Each record gives: clone size, D gene, J gene, V gene, CDR3 protein, CDR3 DNA. The D gene is left open where the match is weak. Only part of the rows carry a size: once, few, many, or a class if the clone is expanded.

abundance: NA; d_gene: NA; j_gene: TRBJ2-5; v_gene: TRBV20-1; CDR3aa: CSARSGANRETQYF; CDR3nt: TGCAGTGCTAGGTCCGGGGCGAATAGGGAGACCCAGTACTTC
abundance: NA; d_gene: TRBD1; j_gene: TRBJ2-1; v_gene: TRBV5-5; CDR3aa: CASSLGSGTGTYNEQFF; CDR3nt: TGTGCCAGCAGCTTGGGGTCCGGGACAGGGACCTACAATGAGCAGTTCTTC
abundance: few; d_gene: TRBD2; j_gene: TRBJ2-1; v_gene: TRBV27; CDR3aa: CAIGRGSYNEQFF; CDR3nt: TGTGCCATTGGGAGGGGTTCCTACAATGAGCAGTTCTTC
abundance: NA; d_gene: NA; j_gene: TRBJ1-6; v_gene: TRBV27; CDR3aa: CASSLSNLGFNSPLHF; CDR3nt: TGTGCCAGCAGTTTATCAAACCTGGGGTTTAATTCACCCCTCCACTTT
abundance: few; d_gene: NA; j_gene: TRBJ1-1; v_gene: TRBV7-2; CDR3aa: CASSSRAAEAFF; CDR3nt: TGTGCCAGCAGCTCGCGGGCCGCTGAAGCTTTCTTT
abundance: few; d_gene: NA; j_gene: TRBJ2-3; v_gene: TRBV15; CDR3aa: CATSSRGPTDTQYF; CDR3nt: TGTGCCACCAGCAGCAGGGGACCCACAGATACGCAGTATTTT
abundance: NA; d_gene: NA; j_gene: TRBJ2-1; v_gene: TRBV7-7; CDR3aa: CASSLGRAEGNEQFF; CDR3nt: TGTGCCAGCAGCTTAGGGCGGGCGGAGGGGAATGAGCAGTTCTTC
abundance: NA; d_gene: NA; j_gene: TRBJ2-1; v_gene: TRBV5-1; CDR3aa: CASSSTGRLGYEQFF; CDR3nt: TGCGCCAGCAGCAGTACGGGACGCCTTGGATATGAGCAGTTCTTC
abundance: NA; d_gene: TRBD2; j_gene: TRBJ2-3; v_gene: TRBV11-3; CDR3aa: CASSSPSVLAGSSGTDTQYF; CDR3nt: TGTGCCAGCAGCAGCCCTTCGGTGCTAGCGGGGAGTTCAGGCACAGATACGCAGTATTTT
abundance: NA; d_gene: TRBD2; j_gene: TRBJ2-1; v_gene: TRBV28; CDR3aa: CASSPTSGASYNEQFF; CDR3nt: TGTGCCAGCAGTCCGACTAGCGGGGCCTCCTACAATGAGCAGTTCTTC
abundance: NA; d_gene: NA; j_gene: TRBJ1-2; v_gene: TRBV27; CDR3aa: CASSPIGGGNGYTF; CDR3nt: TGTGCCAGCAGTCCTATTGGGGGGGGCAATGGCTACACCTTC
abundance: NA; d_gene: NA; j_gene: TRBJ1-1; v_gene: TRBV7-9; CDR3aa: CASSLAISGGDEAFF; CDR3nt: TGTGCCAGCAGCTTAGCTATTAGCGGTGGGGATGAAGCTTTCTTT
abundance: few; d_gene: NA; j_gene: TRBJ2-4; v_gene: TRBV11-1; CDR3aa: CASSLYDTKNIQYF; CDR3nt: TGTGCCAGCAGCTTGTACGATACCAAAAACATTCAGTACTTC
abundance: NA; d_gene: TRBD1; j_gene: TRBJ1-5; v_gene: TRBV12-5; CDR3aa: CASGKGQGHNQPQHF; CDR3nt: TGTGCTAGTGGTAAGGGACAGGGGCACAATCAGCCCCAGCATTTT
abundance: many; d_gene: NA; j_gene: TRBJ2-1; v_gene: TRBV5-1; CDR3aa: CASSQGYNNEQFF; CDR3nt: TGCGCCAGCAGTCAGGGCTACAACAATGAGCAGTTCTTC
abundance: NA; d_gene: TRBD2; j_gene: TRBJ2-3; v_gene: TRBV7-2; CDR3aa: CASSRTSGRADTQYF; CDR3nt: TGTGCCAGCAGCAGGACTAGCGGGAGGGCAGATACGCAGTATTTT
abundance: NA; d_gene: NA; j_gene: TRBJ1-5; v_gene: TRBV20-1; CDR3aa: CSARSSRLRDQPQHF; CDR3nt: TGCAGTGCTAGGTCCTCGAGATTGCGGGATCAGCCCCAGCATTTT
abundance: NA; d_gene: NA; j_gene: TRBJ2-5; v_gene: TRBV5-1; CDR3aa: CASSLGSYPTQETQYF; CDR3nt: TGCGCCAGCAGCTTGGGTTCCTACCCGACCCAAGAGACCCAGTACTTC
abundance: NA; d_gene: TRBD2; j_gene: TRBJ2-1; v_gene: TRBV12-3/TRBV12-4; CDR3aa: CASSLASGLAGNNERFF; CDR3nt: TGTGCCAGCAGTTTAGCGTCCGGACTAGCGGGAAACAATGAGCGGTTCTTC
abundance: NA; d_gene: NA; j_gene: TRBJ2-7; v_gene: TRBV6-5; CDR3aa: CASSPATALYEQYF; CDR3nt: TGTGCCAGCAGCCCCGCTACAGCTCTCTACGAGCAGTACTTC
abundance: NA; d_gene: NA; j_gene: TRBJ2-3; v_gene: TRBV5-1; CDR3aa: CASRGDLSTDTQYF; CDR3nt: TGCGCCAGCAGGGGGGACCTATCTACAGATACGCAGTATTTT
abundance: few; d_gene: TRBD2; j_gene: TRBJ2-5; v_gene: TRBV2; CDR3aa: CASSEVRLAGAMRETQYF; CDR3nt: TGTGCCAGCAGTGAAGTGCGGCTAGCGGGGGCCATGCGGGAGACCCAGTACTTC
abundance: NA; d_gene: TRBD1; j_gene: TRBJ1-4; v_gene: TRBV11-2; CDR3aa: CASSLGRQGTNEKLFF; CDR3nt: TGTGCCAGCAGCTTAGGGCGACAGGGAACTAATGAAAAACTGTTTTTT
abundance: once; d_gene: NA; j_gene: TRBJ1-2; v_gene: TRBV5-6; CDR3aa: CASSAGGIYGYTF; CDR3nt: TGTGCCAGCAGCGCGGGGGGCATCTATGGCTACACCTTC
abundance: few; d_gene: NA; j_gene: TRBJ2-3; v_gene: TRBV14; CDR3aa: CASSQHRYDAGSSTDTQYF; CDR3nt: TGTGCCAGCAGCCAACATAGGTACGACGCGGGATCTAGCACAGATACGCAGTATTTT
abundance: few; d_gene: NA; j_gene: TRBJ2-4; v_gene: TRBV7-2; CDR3aa: CASSLDLKNIQYF; CDR3nt: TGTGCCAGCAGCTTAGACCTAAAAAACATTCAGTACTTC
abundance: once; d_gene: TRBD1; j_gene: TRBJ1-2; v_gene: TRBV3-1; CDR3aa: CASSQGIQGQGDYGYTF; CDR3nt: TGTGCCAGCAGCCAAGGGATCCAAGGACAGGGGGACTATGGCTACACCTTC